These 13 T cell receptor beta chains share one sample of origin, sequenced in a study of blood T cell repertoires in COVID-19. Here immunoSEQ multiplex PCR was the method, and the copy in TCRdb shows in-frame clones only, minus some. The data contain approximately 200,000 clones, approximately 90% of them singletons. Sequencing was carried out using peripheral blood. All receptors come from a man aged 65 to 79 with active or convalescent COVID-19.

The chain couples TRBV19 to TRBJ2-7; 9 positions match TRBD1. The CDR3 consists of 16 residues. After removal of 3 bases from V and 5 bases from J, the junction contained 11 bases not matched to a gene. CDR1 is LNHDA and CDR2 is SQIVND in the germline V gene (reference sequence). The CDR3 reads CASSITRGTGPDEQYF. CDR3 nucleotide sequence: TGTGCCAGTAGTATCACCAGGGGGACAGGGCCCGACGAGCAGTACTTC. Full variable domain (remainder filled in from reference TRBV19 and TRBJ2-7): DGGITQSPKYLFRKEGQNVTLSCEQNLNHDAMYWYRQDPGQGLRLIYYSQIVNDFQKGDIAEGYSVSREKKESFPLTVTSAQKNPTAFYLCASSITRGTGPDEQYFGPGTRLTVT.

The chain employs TRBV19 and TRBJ1-5; tentative D call: TRBD1 (5 bases). The CDR3 consists of 17 residues. Trimming cost V 5 bases and J 4 bases, with 21 bases left between them. The germline V gene encodes CDR1 LNHDA and CDR2 SQIVND (reference sequence). Here the CDR3 reads CASSPLRGPAGNQPQHF. CDR3 coding DNA: TGTGCCAGTAGTCCGCTGCGGGGCCCAGCAGGGAATCAGCCCCAGCATTTT.

This chain links TRBV28 with TRBJ1-5; 7 nucleotides line up with TRBD1. This CDR3 has 16 amino acids. Trimming took 7 bases from V and 5 from J; bases not matched to a gene: 14. CDR1 is MDHEN and CDR2 is SYDVKM in the germline V gene. The CDR3: CASTSEDRREHQPQHF. The CDR3, as DNA: TGTGCCAGCACTTCAGAGGACAGGCGGGAACATCAGCCCCAGCATTTT.

The chain combines TRBV28 with TRBJ2-7; 7 bases line up with TRBD2. CDR1 is MDHEN, CDR2 SYDVKM, per germline. The CDR3 is 17 residues long. Trimming at V came to 3 bases and at J to 2 bases, leaving 13 bases not matched to a gene. The CDR3 loop reads CASSFSRGNLRTYEQYF. Here the CDR3 DNA reads TGTGCCAGCAGTTTTTCGCGGGGGAACTTACGTACCTACGAGCAGTACTTC.

In regard to this clone: The same CDR3 arises from other DNA sequences in this sample as well. The V call is TRBV21-1, the J call TRBJ1-3; no DNA check was done on the table's D call, TRBD1. TRBV21-1 is a recognized pseudogene. The length of the CDR3 is 13 residues. The CDR3 here is CASSSSSGNTIYF. In DNA form, the CDR3 reads TGTGCCAGCAGCTCCAGTTCTGGAAACACCATATATTTT.

This clone has only a few counts. The chain couples TRBV6-5 to TRBJ1-2; the match to TRBD1 covers 11 bases. CDR3 size: 13 residues. Per germline, CDR1 MNHEY and CDR2 SVGAGI. The V segment lost 7 bases and the J segment 6 bases; nucleotides outside the gene matches: 4. CDR3 sequence: CASKRTGGDGYTF. The CDR3 DNA is TGTGCCAGCAAAAGGACAGGGGGCGATGGCTACACCTTC.

The rearrangement uses TRBV6-2 or TRBV6-3 and TRBJ2-3; 10 bases agree with TRBD1. Germline CDR1 and CDR2: MNHEY and SVGEGT. The V segment lost 2 bases and the J segment 3 bases; nucleotides outside the gene matches: 5. The CDR3 runs 16 residues. The CDR3 sequence: CASSYVWDRGTDTQYF. The CDR3 DNA is TGTGCCAGCAGTTACGTATGGGACAGGGGTACAGATACGCAGTATTTT.

V is TRBV27 and J is TRBJ1-1; TRBD1 matches 9 bases. In germline, CDR1 is MNHEY, CDR2 SMNVEV (reference sequence). The V segment lost 5 bases and the J segment 6 bases; nucleotides outside the gene matches: 4. The CDR3 contains 13 residues. This CDR3 is CASSTGGFSEAFF. CDR3 bases: TGTGCCAGCAGTACAGGGGGCTTCTCTGAAGCTTTCTTT.

The V gene is TRBV3-1 (or the pseudogene TRBV3-2), the J gene TRBJ2-5; TRBD1 agrees at 8 bases. With 2 bases clipped from V and 5 bases from J, the junction kept 4 bases outside the gene matches. Germline assignment: CDR1 LGHDT and CDR2 YNNKEL (reference sequence). CDR3 length: 14 residues. The CDR3 nucleotides are TGTGCCAGCAGCCAACAGGGGGCCTGGGAGACCCAGTACTTC. This sequence encodes CASSQQGAWETQYF.

This chain connects TRBV16 to TRBJ2-3; TRBD1 is a possible D gene (6 bases). The CDR3 covers 16 residues. V lost 6 bases and J 1 base, leaving 17 bases between the germline ends. Germline lookup yields CDR1 KGHSY and CDR2 FQNENV. CDR3 coding DNA: TGTGCCAGCAGTCAAACAGGGACGGTCGGCACAGATACGCAGTATTTT. It codes for CASSQTGTVGTDTQYF. Full variable domain (missing parts from reference TRBV16 and TRBJ2-3): GEEVAQTPKHLVRGEGQKAKLYCAPIKGHSYVFWYQQVLKNEFKFLISFQNENVFDETGMPKERFSAKCLPNSPCSLEIQATKLEDSAVYFCASSQTGTVGTDTQYFGPGTRLTVL.

The V call is TRBV27, the J call TRBJ1-5, with TRBD1 identical over 9 bases. With V trimmed by 10 bases and J by 4 bases, 11 bases remained unmatched. This CDR3 comprises 15 residues. Germline V gene data show CDR1 as MNHEY and CDR2 as SMNVEV (reference sequence). The CDR3 sequence: CATMGTGRENQPQHF. The DNA of the CDR3 is TGTGCCACCATGGGGACAGGGAGAGAAAATCAGCCCCAGCATTTT.

This chain links TRBV12-3 or TRBV12-4 with TRBJ2-3, with D maybe TRBD2 (5 bases). This CDR3 has 13 residues. Trimming removed 6 bases from V and 8 bases from J, with 15 bases in between. The DNA for the CDR3 is TGTGCCAGCAGAGTAAGATCACGGGGTACGCAGTATTTT. Protein sequence: CASRVRSRGTQYF.

V gene TRBV6-5 combines with J gene TRBJ2-7; 7 bases agree with TRBD1. CDR1 and CDR2 (germline): MNHEY, SVGAGI. CDR3 length equals 12 residues. V dropped 11 bases and J dropped 4; count of bases not matched to a gene: 8. Here the CDR3 DNA reads TGTGCCGGTTCCAGGGGGAGATACGAGCAGTACTTC. This sequence encodes CAGSRGRYEQYF.